This T cell receptor beta chain derives from a study of blood T cell repertoires in COVID-19. Background on the study: The analysed material was cDNA or gDNA that came from T cells, B-cell-depleted T cells, or PBMCs.

The V gene's germline CDR1 is SGHNT and CDR2 YYREEE (reference sequence). Trimming removed 4 bases at V and 2 bases at J, with 9 bases between. There are 14 residues in the CDR3. In the original workflow: Researchers report that nucleated cell counts were estimated from reference gene primer amplification. Sequencing used immunoSEQ multiplex PCR; TCRdb keeps in-frame clones, though not all of them. V and J calls and clone size come straight from that table; D and trimming were deduced from the DNA. The repertoire holds over 200,000 clones, about four fifths seen once, with around 8.7% in the top ten.

The chain links TRBV5-4 to TRBJ1-4, with D possibly matching TRBD1 (5 bases). Sequencing was carried out using peripheral blood. The origin of this receptor is a woman between 50 and 59 years old with acute or convalescent COVID-19. The CDR3 sequence is CASSPGGTNEKLFF. CDR3 DNA sequence: TGTGCCAGCAGCCCCGGGGGGACTAATGAAAAACTGTTTTTT.